Detailed here is one TCR beta chain. The antigen remains undetermined. Treatment-naive patients with stable or active relapsing-remitting disease served as multiple sclerosis controls. TEMRA cells were FACS-enriched, and CD8+ and CD4+ T cells were isolated negatively. The data are from a study of CD8 T cells in Susac syndrome. Study findings and constraints: As acknowledged by the study, its TCR sequencing and HLA analysis included a relatively small number of individuals.

RNA totalling roughly 0.45 to 1 ug underwent reverse transcription with random hexamers. By means of immunoSEQ multiplex PCR, TCR beta CDR3 spanning 54 Vbeta and 13 Jbeta underwent amplification. Each CDR3 protein gets one entry after TCRdb re-called the immunoSEQ multiplex PCR reads with MiXCR. The sample carries under 350,000 distinct CDR3 sequences, under 95% recorded once. V was cut by 5 bases and J by 0 bases, with 14 bases left in between. The CDR3 has 15 amino acids. The germline CDR1 and CDR2 sequences are SGHTA and FQGNSA. The chain uses TRBV7-2 and TRBJ2-7, with D possibly TRBD2 on 5 matching bases. Sequencing was carried out using CD4+ T cells from PBMCs. The TCR comes from a human donor with multiple sclerosis. The CDR3 coding sequence is TGTGCCAGCAGCCCTCTTCCGGGGAGCTCCTACGAGCAGTACTTC. Protein: CASSPLPGSSYEQYF.